This entry lists 19 T cell receptor beta chains sequenced from one sample in a study of CD8 T cells in Susac syndrome. Reverse transcription used about 0.45 to 1 ug RNA and random hexamers. A single record per CDR3 protein comes from TCRdb applying MiXCR to the immunoSEQ multiplex PCR reads. Of some 140,000 distinct CDR3 sequences detected, roughly 80% appear once; the ten largest clones hold approximately 0.51%. The specimen was CD8+ T cells from PBMCs. Every receptor here comes from a human donor with multiple sclerosis.

The chain has TRBV6-5 and TRBJ2-3, with D possibly matching TRBD2 (6 bases). CDR1 and CDR2 (germline): MNHEY, SVGAGI. The CDR3 totals 18 residues. V was cut by 2 bases and J by 0 bases, with 18 bases left in between. Written as DNA, the CDR3 is TGTGCCAGCAGTTACGAATTGATGGGCCGGGAGAGCACAGATACGCAGTATTTT. This sequence encodes CASSYELMGRESTDTQYF.

The gene calls are TRBV11-2 and TRBJ1-5, with unresolved D. Germline values: CDR1 SGHAT, CDR2 FQNNGV. The CDR3 consists of 12 residues. With 8 bases removed from V and 5 bases from J, the gap between germline ends came to 10 bases. CDR3 coding DNA: TGTGCCAGCCGGGAGCCGTATCAGCCCCAGCATTTT. Translated: CASREPYQPQHF. Supplemented by reference TRBV11-2 and TRBJ1-5, the full variable domain reads EAGVAQSPRYKIIEKRQSVAFWCNPISGHATLYWYQQILGQGPKLLIQFQNNGVVDDSQLPKDRFSAERLKGVDSTLKIQPAKLEDSAVYLCASREPYQPQHFGDGTRLSIL.

This clonotype was found once. The gene calls are TRBV19 and TRBJ1-5; the D gene is possibly TRBD1 (6 bases). The CDR3 contains 17 residues. Germline loops: CDR1 LNHDA, CDR2 SQIVND (reference sequence). Trimming cost V 2 bases and J 3 bases, with 17 bases left between them. The CDR3 loop reads CASSIMGALASNQPQHF. CDR3 DNA: TGTGCCAGTAGTATAATGGGGGCTTTGGCCTCCAATCAGCCCCAGCATTTT.

This clonotype was picked up one time. The gene calls are TRBV15 and TRBJ2-2, with D maybe TRBD1 (5 bases). The V end lost 3 bases, the J end lost 7 bases, and 9 bases lay between the germline ends. CDR1 LNHNV and CDR2 YYDKDF come from the germline V gene (reference sequence). The CDR3 is 13 amino acids. This chain's CDR3 is CATSSPQGGELFF. The CDR3 nucleotides are TGTGCCACCAGCAGTCCCCAGGGCGGGGAGCTGTTTTTT.

This clonotype was observed a handful of times. The CDR3 loop is CASSAPGSYEQYV. CDR3 bases: TGTGCCAGCAGCGCCCCCGGGAGCTACGAGCAGTACGTC. V usage is TRBV7-9 and J usage is TRBJ2-7, with TRBD2 as a possible D gene (6 bases). Trimming took off 5 bases at V and 3 bases at J, with 11 bases between the two ends. In germline, CDR1 is SEHNR, CDR2 FQNEAQ (reference sequence). This CDR3 spans 13 amino acids.

This sequence joins TRBV25-1 and TRBJ1-5; 9 nucleotides align to TRBD1. CDR3 size: 13 residues. With V trimmed by 8 bases and J by 4 bases, 3 bases remained unmatched. The germline gives CDR1 MGHDK, CDR2 SYGVNS. CDR3 residues: CASGDRENQPQHF. CDR3 DNA sequence: TGTGCCAGCGGGGACAGGGAAAATCAGCCCCAGCATTTT.

This rearrangement joins TRBV4-2 to TRBJ1-5; 8 bases match TRBD1. The germline gives CDR1 LGHNA, CDR2 YNFKEQ. The CDR3 sequence is 14 residues long. Germline trimming cut 3 bases from V and 8 bases from J; bases unmatched to any gene: 6. The chain's CDR3 is CASSHDRGTEPQHF. For the CDR3, the DNA is TGTGCCAGCAGCCATGACAGGGGTACGGAGCCCCAGCATTTT.

The rearrangement uses TRBV5-6 and TRBJ2-1, with TRBD2 as a possible D gene (6 bases). Germline V CDR1 and CDR2: SGHDT, YYEEEE. Trimming cost V 2 bases and J 4 bases, with 19 bases left between them. The CDR3 runs to 17 residues. Written as DNA, the CDR3 is TGTGCCAGCAGCTTTCTGGGGGGAAAGGTTCGATACAATGAGCAGTTCTTC. As protein: CASSFLGGKVRYNEQFF.

The chain combines TRBV7-9 with TRBJ2-1; a possible D gene is TRBD1 (6 bases). The CDR3 length is 12 residues. Germline CDR1 is SEHNR and CDR2 is FQNEAQ (reference sequence). V lost 4 bases, J lost 8 bases, and 9 bases lay in between. DNA of the CDR3: TGTGCCAGCAGCTCTTCAGGGGATGAGCAGTTCTTC. Its translation: CASSSSGDEQFF.

This chain uses TRBV12-3 or TRBV12-4 with TRBJ2-1, with 15 bases fitting TRBD2. This CDR3 is 19 amino acids long. The V segment lost 2 bases and the J segment 6 bases; nucleotides outside the gene matches: 11. The CDR3 protein is CASSLRRTSGGAAFNEQFF. CDR3 nucleotide sequence: TGTGCCAGCAGTTTACGGCGGACTAGCGGGGGGGCAGCGTTCAATGAGCAGTTCTTC.

This clonotype has a single count. V usage is TRBV24-1 and J usage is TRBJ2-6; no clear D. CDR3 size: 13 residues. Trimming cost V 7 bases and J 2 bases, with 5 bases left between them. Per germline, CDR1 KGHDR and CDR2 SFDVKD. Here the CDR3 reads CATRGAGANVLTF. The CDR3 region has the DNA TGTGCCACCAGGGGCGCTGGGGCCAACGTCCTGACTTTC.

The V gene is TRBV10-3, the J gene TRBJ1-3; maybe TRBD1 (5 bases). This CDR3 is 18 amino acids long. From germline, CDR1 is ENHRY and CDR2 SYGVKD. Trimming left V 3 bases short and J 4 bases short, with 22 bases between. The CDR3 loop reads CAISDLPGTLGAGNTIYF. The CDR3 DNA is TGTGCCATCAGTGATCTACCCGGGACCCTTGGGGCGGGAAACACCATATATTTT.

The chain links TRBV6-6 to TRBJ1-1, with D uncertain. Germline V gene lookup returns CDR1 MNHNY and CDR2 SVGAGI (reference sequence). The CDR3 consists of 14 residues. Trimming pared 2 bases from V and 8 bases from J, leaving 15 bases between. The chain's CDR3 is CASSYREGGIEAFF. The DNA for the CDR3 is TGTGCCAGCAGTTACCGGGAAGGTGGCATCGAAGCTTTCTTT.

This chain joins TRBV7-9 and TRBJ1-1; D call uncertain. Trimming took 5 bases from V and 4 from J, leaving 17 bases between them. CDR1 is SEHNR, CDR2 FQNEAQ, per germline (reference sequence). This CDR3 has 15 amino acids. The CDR3 sequence: CASSPPSGKGTEAFF. CDR3 nucleotides: TGTGCCAGCAGCCCTCCCTCGGGGAAGGGCACTGAAGCTTTCTTT.

The chain employs TRBV7-9 and TRBJ2-3, with 11 bases fitting TRBD2. Germline lookup yields CDR1 SEHNR and CDR2 FQNEAQ (reference sequence). CDR3 length: 16 residues. V was pared by 6 bases and J by 3 bases, with 8 bases of the junction left unmatched. The CDR3, as DNA: TGTGCCAGCAGGGCACTAGCGGGAGAAGGGACAGATACGCAGTATTTT. Its protein is CASRALAGEGTDTQYF.

This chain links TRBV6-2 or TRBV6-3 with TRBJ2-7; no clear D gene. This CDR3 region has 16 residues. V dropped 1 base and J dropped 2 bases, with 15 bases sitting between them. In germline, CDR1 is MNHEY, CDR2 SVGEGT. This chain's CDR3 is CASSYFPGLGPYEQYF. The CDR3 coding sequence is TGTGCCAGCAGTTACTTCCCGGGCCTCGGCCCCTACGAGCAGTACTTC.

V gene TRBV15 combines with J gene TRBJ2-5; no reliable D call. V was cut by 1 base and J by 3 bases, with 6 bases left in between. There are 13 residues in the CDR3. Germline V gene sequence: CDR1 LNHNV, CDR2 YYDKDF (reference sequence). CDR3 in amino acids: CATSRVQEETQYF. CDR3 sequence (DNA): TGTGCCACCAGCAGAGTCCAGGAAGAGACCCAGTACTTC.

This chain joins TRBV6-7 and TRBJ2-3; 9 nucleotides line up with TRBD2. TRBV6-7 counts as an open reading frame of uncertain function. CDR3 length: 15 amino acids. Trimming cost V 3 bases and J 6 bases; bases outside gene matches: 7. CDR3 loop: CASSYLAGELDTQYF. CDR3 DNA sequence: TGTGCCAGCAGTTATTTAGCGGGAGAACTGGATACGCAGTATTTT.

The sample holds one count of this clonotype. V and J are TRBV4-1 and TRBJ2-3; perhaps TRBD1 as D (6 bases). This CDR3 spans 14 amino acids. Trimming took 4 bases from V and 4 from J, leaving 12 bases between them. Germline lookup yields CDR1 MGHRA and CDR2 YSYEKL. CDR3 residues: CASSPTPGADTQYF. Here the CDR3 DNA reads TGCGCCAGCAGCCCAACCCCAGGGGCAGATACGCAGTATTTT.